The clone carrying this T cell receptor (beta chain) was recorded many times. What it binds is not known. This sample was taken from a study of T cells in Graves' hyperthyroidism and ophthalmopathy. The study, taken as a whole, reports: The model made its ophthalmopathy prediction, and onset followed a median approximately 6.5 months later. Most expanded thyroid clonotypes above 0.001 recurred in blood.

Template material for amplifying TCR beta CDR3 regions consisted of RNA transcripts. Carried out on the TCR CDR3, a first-round RT-PCR used the HTBI primer set. In TCRdb, the multiplex PCR reads were re-called with MiXCR into one record per CDR3 protein. The data contain a few hundred thousand distinct CDR3 sequences, roughly 13% of them singletons. Extraction of PBMCs used 10 ml of fresh peripheral blood. The clonotype comes from a woman in her 30s with Graves' hyperthyroidism that later progressed to Graves' ophthalmopathy. Sequenced sample: blood.

The CDR3 nucleotides are TGCAGCGTTGAGGTACAGGAAAAGAGCTATGGCTACACCTTC. It codes for CSVEVQEKSYGYTF. This chain connects TRBV29-1 to TRBJ1-2; TRBD1 is a possible D gene (5 bases). There are 14 residues in the CDR3. CDR1 SQVTM and CDR2 ANQGSEA come from the germline V gene. V lost 3 bases, J lost 4 bases, and 15 bases lay in between. The complete variable domain, with remaining parts taken from reference TRBV29-1 and TRBJ1-2, reads SAVISQKPSRDICQRGTSLTIQCQVDSQVTMMFWYRQQPGQSLTLIATANQGSEATYESGFVIDKFPISRPNLTFSTLTVSNMSPEDSSIYLCSVEVQEKSYGYTFGSGTRLTVV.